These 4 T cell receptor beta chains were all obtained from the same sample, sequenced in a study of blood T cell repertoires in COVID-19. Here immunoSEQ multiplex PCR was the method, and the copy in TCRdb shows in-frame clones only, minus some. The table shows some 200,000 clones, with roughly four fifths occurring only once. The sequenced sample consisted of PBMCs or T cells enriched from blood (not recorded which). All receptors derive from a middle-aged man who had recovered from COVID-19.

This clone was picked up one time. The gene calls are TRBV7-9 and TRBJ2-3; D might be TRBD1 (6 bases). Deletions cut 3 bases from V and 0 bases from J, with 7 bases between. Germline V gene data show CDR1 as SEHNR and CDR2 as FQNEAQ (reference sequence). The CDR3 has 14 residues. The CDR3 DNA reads TGTGCCAGCAGCTTGCAGGGGAGCACAGATACGCAGTATTTT. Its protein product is CASSLQGSTDTQYF.

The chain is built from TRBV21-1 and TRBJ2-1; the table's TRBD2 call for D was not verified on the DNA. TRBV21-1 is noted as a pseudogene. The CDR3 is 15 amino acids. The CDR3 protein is CASSKGGRSYNEQFF. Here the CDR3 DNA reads TGTGCCAGCAGCAAGGGGGGACGCTCCTACAATGAGCAGTTCTTC.

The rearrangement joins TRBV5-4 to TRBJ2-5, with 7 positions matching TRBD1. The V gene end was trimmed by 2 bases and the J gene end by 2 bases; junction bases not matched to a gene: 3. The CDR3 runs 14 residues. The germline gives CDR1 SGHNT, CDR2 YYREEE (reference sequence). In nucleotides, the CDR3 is TGTGCCAGCAGCTTTGGGACAGTTCAAGAGACCCAGTACTTC. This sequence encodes CASSFGTVQETQYF. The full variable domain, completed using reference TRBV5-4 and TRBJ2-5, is ETGVTQSPTHLIKTRGQQVTLRCSSQSGHNTVSWYQQALGQGPQFIFQYYREEENGRGNFPPRFSGLQFPNYSSELNVNALELDDSALYLCASSFGTVQETQYFGPGTRLLVL.

The CDR3 DNA reads TGTGCCAGCAGCCAAGGACTCGGGACAGTGAACACTGAAGCTTTCTTT. Amino acids: CASSQGLGTVNTEAFF. This chain joins TRBV3-1 (or the pseudogene TRBV3-2) and TRBJ1-1, with TRBD1 identical over 7 bases. Unmatched junction bases numbered 5, after V lost 1 base and J lost 0 bases. The V gene's germline CDR1 is LGHDT and CDR2 YNNKEL (reference sequence). This CDR3 region has 16 residues.